The entry below gives a single TCR beta chain sequence along with its context. The record originates from a study of blood T cell repertoires in COVID-19. As for the study in general: Collection of acute and convalescent COVID-19 samples took place in the United States, Italy and Spain. The analysed material was cDNA or gDNA that came from T cells, B-cell-depleted T cells, or PBMCs.

With V trimmed by 3 bases and J by 5 bases, 11 bases remained unmatched. The CDR3 sequence is 17 residues long. Method: immunoSEQ multiplex PCR; TCRdb's copy keeps in-frame clones and lacks some. This sample carries approximately 70,000 clones, 65% to 85% of them seen once, and the ten largest clones take under 5%. The sequenced sample was peripheral blood. This chain joins TRBV5-3 and TRBJ1-1; 12 bases fit TRBD1. TRBV5-3 is an ORF, with its function uncertain. The receptor comes from a woman aged 60-70 years with acute or convalescent COVID-19. CDR3 residues: CARSSKGQGAGKTEAFF. For the CDR3, the DNA is TGTGCCAGAAGCTCGAAGGGACAGGGGGCGGGGAAGACTGAAGCTTTCTTT.